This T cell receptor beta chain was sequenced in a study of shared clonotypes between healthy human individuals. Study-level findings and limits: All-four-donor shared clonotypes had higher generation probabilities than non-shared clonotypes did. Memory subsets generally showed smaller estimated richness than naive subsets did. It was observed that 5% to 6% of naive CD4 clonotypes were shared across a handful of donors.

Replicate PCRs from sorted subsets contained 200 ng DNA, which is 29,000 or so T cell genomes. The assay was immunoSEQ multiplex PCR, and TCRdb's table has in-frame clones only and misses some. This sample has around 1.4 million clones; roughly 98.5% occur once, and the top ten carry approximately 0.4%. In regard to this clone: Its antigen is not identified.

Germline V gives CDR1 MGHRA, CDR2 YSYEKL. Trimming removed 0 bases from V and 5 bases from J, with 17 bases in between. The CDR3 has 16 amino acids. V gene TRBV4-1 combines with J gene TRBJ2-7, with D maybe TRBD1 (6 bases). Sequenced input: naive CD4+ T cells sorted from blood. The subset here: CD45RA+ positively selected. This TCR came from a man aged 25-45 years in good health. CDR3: CASSQESPARGNEQYF. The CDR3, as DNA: TGCGCCAGCAGCCAAGAAAGTCCGGCCAGGGGCAACGAGCAGTACTTC.